The rows below give T cell receptor beta chains drawn from one sample of a study of shared clonotypes between healthy human individuals. Data came from immunoSEQ multiplex PCR; TCRdb stores just in-frame clones and leaves some out. This sample has approximately 470,000 clones, with about 72% found just once. Material for sequencing was PBMCs. Receptors originate from a woman aged 40 to 50 in good health. Some clones in this sample may be carry-over from other donors' samples. Each CDR3 is given with its conserved first and last residue. Fields, in order: clone size, V gene, D gene, J gene, CDR3 protein, CDR3 DNA. A D gene is named only where the DNA matches it firmly. Where a row states a size, it is once, few, many or the class of an expanded clone; other rows omit it.

abundance: .; v_gene: TRBV7-9; d_gene: .; j_gene: TRBJ2-7; CDR3aa: CASSLSGTGGLYEQYF; CDR3nt: TGTGCCAGCAGCTTAAGCGGAACCGGGGGCCTCTACGAGCAGTACTTC
abundance: .; v_gene: TRBV7-2; d_gene: .; j_gene: TRBJ2-7; CDR3aa: CASSLQITGGAEQYF; CDR3nt: TGTGCCAGCAGCTTACAAATCACTGGGGGGGCCGAGCAGTACTTC
abundance: .; v_gene: TRBV7-9; d_gene: TRBD1; j_gene: TRBJ2-5; CDR3aa: CASSLGDRVETQYF; CDR3nt: TGTGCCAGCAGCTTAGGCGACAGGGTAGAGACCCAGTACTTC
abundance: .; v_gene: TRBV7-9; d_gene: TRBD1; j_gene: TRBJ1-2; CDR3aa: CASSTGAWDYGYTF; CDR3nt: TGTGCCAGCAGTACAGGGGCGTGGGACTATGGCTACACCTTC
abundance: .; v_gene: TRBV28; d_gene: TRBD2; j_gene: TRBJ2-7; CDR3aa: CASSSPGLAGHAYEQYF; CDR3nt: TGTGCCAGCAGTTCCCCGGGACTAGCGGGCCACGCCTACGAGCAGTACTTC
abundance: .; v_gene: TRBV11-3; d_gene: .; j_gene: TRBJ2-2; CDR3aa: CASSLVRGTGELFF; CDR3nt: TGTGCCAGCAGCTTAGTTAGGGGAACCGGGGAGCTGTTTTTT
abundance: .; v_gene: TRBV28; d_gene: TRBD2; j_gene: TRBJ2-2; CDR3aa: CASSFRRLAGGTGELFF; CDR3nt: TGTGCCAGCAGTTTCCGACGACTAGCGGGAGGTACCGGGGAGCTGTTTTTT
abundance: .; v_gene: TRBV6-1; d_gene: .; j_gene: TRBJ2-7; CDR3aa: CASTLGGSSSYEQYF; CDR3nt: TGTGCCAGCACCCTGGGAGGCTCGAGCTCCTACGAGCAGTACTTC
abundance: .; v_gene: TRBV12-2; d_gene: .; j_gene: TRBJ2-4; CDR3aa: CANTLLPAKNIQYF; CDR3nt: TGTGCAAATACCCTTCTACCAGCCAAAAACATTCAGTACTTC
abundance: .; v_gene: TRBV6-1; d_gene: TRBD1; j_gene: TRBJ1-2; CDR3aa: CASTLDRDYGGYTF; CDR3nt: TGTGCCAGCACCCTAGACAGGGACTATGGGGGCTACACCTTC
abundance: .; v_gene: TRBV11-3; d_gene: .; j_gene: TRBJ2-1; CDR3aa: CASSLRSYNEQFF; CDR3nt: TGTGCCAGCAGCTTACGCTCCTACAATGAGCAGTTCTTC
abundance: .; v_gene: TRBV19; d_gene: .; j_gene: TRBJ2-1; CDR3aa: CASSPGTYNEQFF; CDR3nt: TGTGCCAGTAGCCCGGGAACCTACAATGAGCAGTTCTTC
abundance: .; v_gene: TRBV11-2; d_gene: .; j_gene: TRBJ2-3; CDR3aa: CASSPQSGRHGDTQYF; CDR3nt: TGTGCCAGCAGCCCACAGTCCGGGAGACATGGGGATACGCAGTATTTT
abundance: .; v_gene: TRBV28; d_gene: .; j_gene: TRBJ1-1; CDR3aa: CASSSLGHSKEAFF; CDR3nt: TGTGCCAGCAGTTCACTTGGACACTCAAAAGAAGCTTTCTTT
abundance: .; v_gene: TRBV5-4; d_gene: .; j_gene: TRBJ2-7; CDR3aa: CASSLERTVEAYEQYF; CDR3nt: TGTGCCAGCAGCTTGGAAAGGACTGTAGAAGCCTACGAGCAGTACTTC
abundance: .; v_gene: TRBV30; d_gene: .; j_gene: TRBJ2-5; CDR3aa: CACPGHPRETQYF; CDR3nt: TGTGCCTGCCCGGGCCATCCCCGGGAGACCCAGTACTTC
abundance: few; v_gene: TRBV29-1; d_gene: TRBD1; j_gene: TRBJ1-5; CDR3aa: CSVAGTGGNQPQHF; CDR3nt: TGCAGCGTTGCCGGGACAGGAGGAAATCAGCCCCAGCATTTT
abundance: .; v_gene: TRBV7-2; d_gene: .; j_gene: TRBJ2-2; CDR3aa: CASSLSGQSGTGELFF; CDR3nt: TGTGCCAGCAGCTTAAGCGGGCAGTCTGGGACCGGGGAGCTGTTTTTT
abundance: .; v_gene: TRBV4-3; d_gene: TRBD2; j_gene: TRBJ2-1; CDR3aa: CASSLMTSGGYNEQFF; CDR3nt: TGCGCCAGCAGCCTTATGACTAGCGGAGGATACAATGAGCAGTTCTTC
abundance: .; v_gene: TRBV19; d_gene: .; j_gene: TRBJ1-2; CDR3aa: CASSPGVYGYTF; CDR3nt: TGTGCCAGTAGTCCAGGGGTCTATGGCTACACCTTC
abundance: .; v_gene: TRBV5-1; d_gene: TRBD1; j_gene: TRBJ1-1; CDR3aa: CASSPGQGLNTEAFF; CDR3nt: TGCGCCAGCAGCCCGGGACAGGGCCTAAACACTGAAGCTTTCTTT
abundance: .; v_gene: TRBV6-5; d_gene: TRBD1; j_gene: TRBJ2-7; CDR3aa: CASRGQGSAVAEQYF; CDR3nt: TGTGCCAGCAGAGGACAGGGATCCGCCGTTGCGGAGCAGTACTTC
abundance: .; v_gene: TRBV4-1; d_gene: .; j_gene: TRBJ1-5; CDR3aa: CASSQGGYGMVSNQPQHF; CDR3nt: TGCGCCAGCAGCCAAGGCGGGTATGGGATGGTAAGCAATCAGCCCCAGCATTTT
abundance: .; v_gene: TRBV4-3; d_gene: TRBD2; j_gene: TRBJ2-3; CDR3aa: CASSQEFRGTSGSQDTQYF; CDR3nt: TGCGCCAGCAGCCAAGAGTTCCGCGGGACTAGCGGGAGTCAAGATACGCAGTATTTT
abundance: .; v_gene: TRBV7-8; d_gene: TRBD1; j_gene: TRBJ2-7; CDR3aa: CASSLGTASSYEQYF; CDR3nt: TGTGCCAGCAGTCTAGGGACAGCCTCCTCCTACGAGCAGTACTTC
abundance: few; v_gene: TRBV4-2; d_gene: .; j_gene: TRBJ2-1; CDR3aa: CASSQDMGEQFF; CDR3nt: TGTGCCAGCAGCCAAGATATGGGTGAGCAGTTCTTC